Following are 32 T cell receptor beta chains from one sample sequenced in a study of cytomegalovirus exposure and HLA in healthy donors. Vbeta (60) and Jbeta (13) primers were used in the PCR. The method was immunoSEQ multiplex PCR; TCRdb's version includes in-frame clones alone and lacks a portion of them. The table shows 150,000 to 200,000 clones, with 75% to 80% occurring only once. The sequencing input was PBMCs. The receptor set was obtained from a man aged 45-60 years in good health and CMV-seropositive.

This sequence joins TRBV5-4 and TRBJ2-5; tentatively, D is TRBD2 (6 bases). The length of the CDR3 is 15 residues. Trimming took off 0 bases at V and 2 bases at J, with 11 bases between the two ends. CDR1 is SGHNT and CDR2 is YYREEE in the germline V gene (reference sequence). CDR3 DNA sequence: TGTGCCAGCAGCTTGGGCGGGGCTTCGCAAGAGACCCAGTACTTC. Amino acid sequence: CASSLGGASQETQYF.

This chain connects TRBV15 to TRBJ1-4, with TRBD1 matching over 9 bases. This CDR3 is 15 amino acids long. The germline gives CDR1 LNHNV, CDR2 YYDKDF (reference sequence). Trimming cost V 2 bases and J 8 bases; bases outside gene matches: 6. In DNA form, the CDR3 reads TGTGCCACCAGCAGATCCGGGACAGGGAACGAAAAACTGTTTTTT. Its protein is CATSRSGTGNEKLFF.

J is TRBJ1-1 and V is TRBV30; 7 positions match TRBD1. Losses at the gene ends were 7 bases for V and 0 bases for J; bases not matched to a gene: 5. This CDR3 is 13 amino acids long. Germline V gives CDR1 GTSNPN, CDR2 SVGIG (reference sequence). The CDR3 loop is CASNRGMNTEAFF. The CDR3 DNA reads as TGTGCCTCAAACAGGGGAATGAACACTGAAGCTTTCTTT.

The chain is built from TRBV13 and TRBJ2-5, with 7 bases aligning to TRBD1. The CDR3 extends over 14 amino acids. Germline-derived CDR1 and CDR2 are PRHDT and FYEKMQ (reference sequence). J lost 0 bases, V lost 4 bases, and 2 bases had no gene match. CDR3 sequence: CASSYGQDQETQYF. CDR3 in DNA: TGTGCCAGCAGCTACGGACAGGACCAAGAGACCCAGTACTTC. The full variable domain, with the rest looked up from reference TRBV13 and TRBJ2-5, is AAGVIQSPRHLIKEKRETATLKCYPIPRHDTVYWYQQGPGQDPQFLISFYEKMQSDKGSIPDRFSAQQFSDYHSELNMSSLELGDSALYFCASSYGQDQETQYFGPGTRLLVL.

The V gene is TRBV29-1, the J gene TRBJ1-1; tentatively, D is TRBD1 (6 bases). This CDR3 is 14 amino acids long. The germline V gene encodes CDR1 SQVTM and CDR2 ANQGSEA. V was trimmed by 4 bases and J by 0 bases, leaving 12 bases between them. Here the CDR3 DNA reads TGCAGCGTTGGGGGGCCGCCCCTGAACACTGAAGCTTTCTTT. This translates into CSVGGPPLNTEAFF. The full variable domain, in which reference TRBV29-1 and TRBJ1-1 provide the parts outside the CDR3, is SAVISQKPSRDICQRGTSLTIQCQVDSQVTMMFWYRQQPGQSLTLIATANQGSEATYESGFVIDKFPISRPNLTFSTLTVSNMSPEDSSIYLCSVGGPPLNTEAFFGQGTRLTVV.

The CDR3 is CASSPLEVQAAYEQYF. The CDR3 region has the DNA TGTGCCAGCTCCCCATTAGAGGTACAGGCCGCCTACGAGCAGTACTTC. This chain connects TRBV28 to TRBJ2-7; the D gene is possibly TRBD1 (5 bases). The CDR3 runs to 16 residues. Germline assignment: CDR1 MDHEN and CDR2 SYDVKM. V lost 8 bases and J lost 2, with 22 bases in between.

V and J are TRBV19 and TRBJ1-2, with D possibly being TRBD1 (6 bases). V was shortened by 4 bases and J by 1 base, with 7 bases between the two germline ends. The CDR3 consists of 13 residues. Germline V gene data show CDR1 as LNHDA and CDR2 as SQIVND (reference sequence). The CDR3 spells CASSTGVNYGYTF. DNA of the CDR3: TGTGCCAGTAGTACAGGGGTTAACTATGGCTACACCTTC.

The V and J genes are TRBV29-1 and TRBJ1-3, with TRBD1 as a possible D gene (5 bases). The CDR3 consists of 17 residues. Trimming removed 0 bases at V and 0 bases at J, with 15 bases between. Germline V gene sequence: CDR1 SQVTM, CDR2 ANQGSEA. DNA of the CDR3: TGCAGCGTTGAAGAGCTCCCCCCACAGGACTCTGGAAACACCATATATTTT. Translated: CSVEELPPQDSGNTIYF.

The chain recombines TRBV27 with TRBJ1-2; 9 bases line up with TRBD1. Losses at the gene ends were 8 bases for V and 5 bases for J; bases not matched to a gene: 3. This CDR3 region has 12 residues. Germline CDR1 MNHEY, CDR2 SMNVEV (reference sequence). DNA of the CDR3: TGTGCCAGCGCCGGGACAGGGTATGGCTACACCTTC. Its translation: CASAGTGYGYTF.

The CDR3 here is CASAPAGSLNQPQHF. The CDR3 DNA is TGTGCCAGCGCCCCGGCAGGGTCCCTCAATCAGCCCCAGCATTTT. The V and J genes are TRBV27 and TRBJ1-5; D possibly corresponds to TRBD1 (5 bases). CDR1 is MNHEY and CDR2 is SMNVEV in the germline V gene (reference sequence). Trimming removed 8 bases from V and 3 bases from J, with 17 bases in between. This CDR3 has 15 residues.

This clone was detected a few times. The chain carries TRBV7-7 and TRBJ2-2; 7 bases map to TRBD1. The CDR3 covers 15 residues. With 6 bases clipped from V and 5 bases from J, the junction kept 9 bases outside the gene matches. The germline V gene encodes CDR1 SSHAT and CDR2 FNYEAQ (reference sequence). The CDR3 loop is CASSPTTGRTGELFF. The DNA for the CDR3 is TGTGCCAGCAGTCCCACGACAGGGCGTACCGGGGAGCTGTTTTTT.

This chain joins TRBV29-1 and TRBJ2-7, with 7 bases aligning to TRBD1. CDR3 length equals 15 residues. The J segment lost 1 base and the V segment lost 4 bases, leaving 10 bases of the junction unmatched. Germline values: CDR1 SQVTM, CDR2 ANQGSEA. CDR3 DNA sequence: TGCAGCGTTGGAAATTTCCGACAGGGATCCTACGAGCAGTACTTC. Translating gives CSVGNFRQGSYEQYF.

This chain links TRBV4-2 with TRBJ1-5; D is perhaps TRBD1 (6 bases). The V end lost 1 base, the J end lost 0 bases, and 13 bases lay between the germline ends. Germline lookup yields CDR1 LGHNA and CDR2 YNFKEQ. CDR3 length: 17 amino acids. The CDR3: CASSQARGAGSNQPQHF. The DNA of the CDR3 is TGTGCCAGCAGCCAAGCCCGGGGGGCCGGTAGCAATCAGCCCCAGCATTTT.

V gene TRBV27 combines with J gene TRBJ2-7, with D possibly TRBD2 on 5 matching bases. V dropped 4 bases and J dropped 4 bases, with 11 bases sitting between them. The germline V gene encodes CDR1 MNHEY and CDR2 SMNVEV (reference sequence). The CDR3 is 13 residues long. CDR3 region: CASSWRARYEQYF. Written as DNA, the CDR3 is TGTGCCAGCAGTTGGCGGGCGCGATACGAGCAGTACTTC.

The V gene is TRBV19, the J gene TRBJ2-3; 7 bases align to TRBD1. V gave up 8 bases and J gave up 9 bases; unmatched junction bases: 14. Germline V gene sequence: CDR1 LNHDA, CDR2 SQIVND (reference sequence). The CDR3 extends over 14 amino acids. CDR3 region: CASRSTGKAVTQYF. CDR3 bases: TGTGCCAGTCGGTCGACAGGGAAGGCGGTCACGCAGTATTTT.

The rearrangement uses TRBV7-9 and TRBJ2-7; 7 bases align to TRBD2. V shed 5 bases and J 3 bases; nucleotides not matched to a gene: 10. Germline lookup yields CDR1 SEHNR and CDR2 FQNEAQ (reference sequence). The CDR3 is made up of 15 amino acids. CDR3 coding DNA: TGTGCCAGCAGCGCGGGAGTTTGGGGTCTCTACGAGCAGTACGTC. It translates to CASSAGVWGLYEQYV.

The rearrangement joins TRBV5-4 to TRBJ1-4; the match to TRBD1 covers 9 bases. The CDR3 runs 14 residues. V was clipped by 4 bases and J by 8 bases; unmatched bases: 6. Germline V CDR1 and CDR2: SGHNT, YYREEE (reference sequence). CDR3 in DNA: TGTGCCAGCAGCCCGGGACAGGGCAAGGAAAAACTGTTTTTT. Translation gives CASSPGQGKEKLFF. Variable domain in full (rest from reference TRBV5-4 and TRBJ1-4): ETGVTQSPTHLIKTRGQQVTLRCSSQSGHNTVSWYQQALGQGPQFIFQYYREEENGRGNFPPRFSGLQFPNYSSELNVNALELDDSALYLCASSPGQGKEKLFFGSGTQLSVL.

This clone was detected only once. CDR3 in amino acids: CASIRGGTGELFF. The CDR3 region has the DNA TGTGCCAGCATCCGGGGGGGCACCGGGGAGCTGTTTTTT. This rearrangement joins TRBV2 to TRBJ2-2; TRBD2 matches 8 bases. From germline, CDR1 is SNHLY and CDR2 FYNNEI. This CDR3 has 13 amino acids. V lost 7 bases, J lost 4 bases, and 2 bases stayed unmatched. Using reference TRBV2 and TRBJ2-2 for the parts outside the CDR3, the full variable domain is EPEVTQTPSHQVTQMGQEVILRCVPISNHLYFYWYRQILGQKVEFLVSFYNNEISEKSEIFDDQFSVERPDGSNFTLKIRSTKLEDSAMYFCASIRGGTGELFFGEGSRLTVL.

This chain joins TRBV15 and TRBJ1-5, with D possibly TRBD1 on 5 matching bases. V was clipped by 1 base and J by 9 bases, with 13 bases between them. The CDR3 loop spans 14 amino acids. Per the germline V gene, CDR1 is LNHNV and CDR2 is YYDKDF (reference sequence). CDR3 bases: TGTGCCACCAGCAGAGTTCAGGGCCGTGGGCCCCAGCATTTT. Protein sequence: CATSRVQGRGPQHF.

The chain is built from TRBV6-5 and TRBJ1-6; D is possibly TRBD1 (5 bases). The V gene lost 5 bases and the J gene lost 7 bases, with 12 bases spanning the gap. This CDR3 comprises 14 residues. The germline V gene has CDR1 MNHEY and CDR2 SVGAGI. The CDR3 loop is CASSGAVGNSPLHF. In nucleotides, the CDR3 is TGTGCCAGCAGTGGGGCTGTCGGGAATTCACCCCTCCACTTT.

CDR3 DNA: TGTGCCAGCAGCTCGCAGGGGGGACGGGGCTACACCTTC. This translates into CASSSQGGRGYTF. This chain connects TRBV11-3 to TRBJ1-2; TRBD1 aligns across 7 bases. CDR1 is SGHNT, CDR2 YENEEA, per germline. This CDR3 spans 13 amino acids. The trim removed 4 bases at V and 8 bases at J, leaving 7 bases unmatched.

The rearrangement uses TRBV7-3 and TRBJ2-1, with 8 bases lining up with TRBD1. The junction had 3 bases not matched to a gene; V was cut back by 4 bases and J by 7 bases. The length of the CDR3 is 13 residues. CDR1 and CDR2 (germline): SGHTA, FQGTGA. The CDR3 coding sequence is TGTGCCAGCAGCTCGACAGGGGCGAATGAGCAGTTCTTC. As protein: CASSSTGANEQFF. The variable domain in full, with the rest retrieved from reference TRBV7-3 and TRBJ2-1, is GAGVSQTPSNKVTEKGKYVELRCDPISGHTALYWYRQSLGQGPEFLIYFQGTGAADDSGLPNDRFFAVRPEGSVSTLKIQRTERGDSAVYLCASSSTGANEQFFGPGTRLTVL.

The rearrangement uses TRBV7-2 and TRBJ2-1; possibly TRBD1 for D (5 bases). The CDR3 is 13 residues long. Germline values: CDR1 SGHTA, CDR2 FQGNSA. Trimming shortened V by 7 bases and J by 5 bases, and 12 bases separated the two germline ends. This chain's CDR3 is CASNWGPNNEQFF. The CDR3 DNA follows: TGTGCCAGCAACTGGGGCCCCAACAATGAGCAGTTCTTC.

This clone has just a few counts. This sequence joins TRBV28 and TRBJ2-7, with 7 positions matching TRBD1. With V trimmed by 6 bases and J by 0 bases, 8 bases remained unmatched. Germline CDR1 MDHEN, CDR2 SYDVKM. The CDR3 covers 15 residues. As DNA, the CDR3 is TGTGCCAGCAGGGACAGGCCCCCGCGCTCCTACGAGCAGTACTTC. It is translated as CASRDRPPRSYEQYF.

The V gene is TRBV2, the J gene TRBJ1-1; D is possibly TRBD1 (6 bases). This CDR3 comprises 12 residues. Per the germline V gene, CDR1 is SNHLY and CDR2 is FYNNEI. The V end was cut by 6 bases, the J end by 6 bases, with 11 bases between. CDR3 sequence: CASRQGTAEAFF. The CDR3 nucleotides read TGTGCCAGCAGGCAGGGGACCGCTGAAGCTTTCTTT. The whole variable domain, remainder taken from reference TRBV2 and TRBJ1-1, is EPEVTQTPSHQVTQMGQEVILRCVPISNHLYFYWYRQILGQKVEFLVSFYNNEISEKSEIFDDQFSVERPDGSNFTLKIRSTKLEDSAMYFCASRQGTAEAFFGQGTRLTVV.

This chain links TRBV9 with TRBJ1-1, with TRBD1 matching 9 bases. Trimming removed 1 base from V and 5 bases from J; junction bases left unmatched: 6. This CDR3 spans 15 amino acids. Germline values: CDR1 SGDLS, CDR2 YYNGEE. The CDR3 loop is CASSVSHRGQTEAFF. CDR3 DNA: TGTGCCAGCAGCGTATCCCACAGGGGGCAAACTGAAGCTTTCTTT.

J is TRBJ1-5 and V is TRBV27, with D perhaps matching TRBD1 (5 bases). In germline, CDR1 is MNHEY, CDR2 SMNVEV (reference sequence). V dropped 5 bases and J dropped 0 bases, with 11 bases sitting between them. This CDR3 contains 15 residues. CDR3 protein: CASSPRGGSNQPQHF. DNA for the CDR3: TGTGCCAGCAGTCCTAGGGGCGGTAGCAATCAGCCCCAGCATTTT.

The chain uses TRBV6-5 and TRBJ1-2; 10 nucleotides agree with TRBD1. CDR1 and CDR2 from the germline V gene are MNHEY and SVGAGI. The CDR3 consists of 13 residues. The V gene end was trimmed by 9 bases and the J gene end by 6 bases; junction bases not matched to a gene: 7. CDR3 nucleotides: TGTGCCAGTACGGACAGGGGGAGGGATGGCTACACCTTC. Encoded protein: CASTDRGRDGYTF.

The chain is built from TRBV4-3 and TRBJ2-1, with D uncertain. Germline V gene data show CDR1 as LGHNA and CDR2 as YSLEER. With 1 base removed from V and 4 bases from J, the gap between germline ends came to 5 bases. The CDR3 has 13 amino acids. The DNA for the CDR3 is TGCGCCAGCAGCCAAGCCGGGTACAATGAGCAGTTCTTC. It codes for CASSQAGYNEQFF.

In nucleotides, the CDR3 is TGTGCCTTTACGACAGCGAACACCGGGGAGCTGTTTTTT. This encodes CAFTTANTGELFF. The chain joins TRBV30 to TRBJ2-2; tentative D call: TRBD1 (5 bases). The ends were cut back, 7 bases at V and 0 bases at J, with 9 bases in the middle. Germline V gene data show CDR1 as GTSNPN and CDR2 as SVGIG (reference sequence). The CDR3 loop spans 13 amino acids.

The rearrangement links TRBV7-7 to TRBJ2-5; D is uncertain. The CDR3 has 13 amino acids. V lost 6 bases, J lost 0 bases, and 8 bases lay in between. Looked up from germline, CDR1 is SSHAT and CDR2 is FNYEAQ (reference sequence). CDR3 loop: CASSLSYQETQYF. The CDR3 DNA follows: TGTGCCAGCAGTCTGTCCTACCAAGAGACCCAGTACTTC.

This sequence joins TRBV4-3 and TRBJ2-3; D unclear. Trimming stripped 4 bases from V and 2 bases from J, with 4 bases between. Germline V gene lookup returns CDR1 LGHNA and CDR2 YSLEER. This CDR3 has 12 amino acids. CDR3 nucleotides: TGCGCCAGCAGCCCACACACAGATACGCAGTATTTT. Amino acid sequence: CASSPHTDTQYF.